This paragraph covers one T cell receptor (beta chain) sequence. As yet, its antigen is unknown. Only in-frame clones appear in the TCRdb table, and some are missing; sequencing was by immunoSEQ multiplex PCR. The table records roughly 1,500,000 clones, approximately 98.5% of them present only once. The data are from a study of shared clonotypes between healthy human individuals. Points from the study as a whole: Sorted-subset sequencing was shown by rarefaction to be incomplete despite large depth.

This CDR3 is built from 18 residues. In germline, CDR1 is LGHNA, CDR2 YSLEER. Between the trimmed V and J ends, which lost 5 bases and 15 bases, there was a span of 32 bases. The sequenced sample was naive CD4+ T cells sorted from blood. The sample's subset: CD45RA+ positively selected. The clonotype originates from a man between 25 and 39 years old in good health. The chain uses TRBV4-3 and TRBJ2-6, with no clear D. The DNA for the CDR3 is TGCGCCAGCAGCAACGACGAAGGACGTCACAAGTCGGGCCAACGCCTGACTTTC. Translating gives CASSNDEGRHKSGQRLTF.